What follows is one TCR beta chain and its context. Antigen unknown. The data were produced by immunoSEQ multiplex PCR, yet TCRdb's version contains in-frame clones alone and is incomplete. The sample lists roughly 150,000 clones, about 88% occurring once. With 5 bases removed from V and 8 bases from J, the gap between germline ends came to 16 bases. This CDR3 is built from 13 residues. From germline, CDR1 is SGHDT and CDR2 YYEEEE. This specimen belongs to a study of cytomegalovirus exposure and HLA in healthy donors. On the study more broadly: Both the approximately 130 validation repertoires and the approximately 670 first-cohort repertoires used the same platform, as reported by a later analysis.

Whole-study findings and limits: The tendency of first-cohort TCR clusters to co-occur in the 110 or so validation repertoires emerged from a later analysis. In vitro data verified a few CMV-associated chains as specific for CMV antigens. The authors listed 150 or so TCR beta chains as cytomegalovirus-associated.

The V and J genes are TRBV5-6 and TRBJ1-2, with a tentative D call TRBD1 (6 bases). The sequence was obtained from a young woman in good health and CMV-seropositive. Material for sequencing was PBMCs. The CDR3: CASRPPGARGYTF. CDR3 nucleotides: TGTGCCAGCAGGCCTCCAGGGGCGAGGGGCTACACCTTC.